A selection of T cell receptor beta chains follows, all from one sample in a study of tumor-infiltrating lymphocytes in primary liver carcinoma. TCRdb re-called the multiplex PCR reads through MiXCR, storing one row per CDR3 protein. The profile shows tens of thousands of distinct CDR3 sequences, 72% of them singletons. Specimen: liver tumor tissue from sampling region 1. These receptors originate from a man aged 35 to 55 with primary liver carcinoma and hepatitis B virus infection. CDR3s include the opening cysteine and the closing phenylalanine or tryptophan. The D gene is left open where the match is weak. Only part of the rows carry a size: once, few, many, or a class if the clone is expanded.

J | size | V | D | CDR3 | DNA
TRBJ2-6 | once | TRBV6-5 | . | CVSSNRQVGAKVLTF | TGTGTCAGCAGCAACAGACAGGTCGGGGCCAAGGTCCTGACTTTC
TRBJ1-4 | . | TRBV6-6 | . | CASSPTHGGYKLFF | TGTGCCAGCAGTCCGACCCATGGAGGGTACAAACTGTTTTTT
TRBJ2-1 | few | TRBV6-2/TRBV6-3 | . | CASSYMSGIGGFF | TGTGCCAGCAGTTACATGTCCGGGATAGGGGGGTTCTTC
TRBJ2-2 | . | TRBV12-3/TRBV12-4 | TRBD2 | CASSCQLAGYTGELFF | TGTGCCAGTAGTTGTCAGCTAGCGGGCTACACCGGGGAGCTGTTTTTT
TRBJ1-1 | . | TRBV2 | . | CATSLGWTEAFF | TGTGCCACCAGCCTAGGGTGGACTGAAGCTTTCTTT
TRBJ2-5 | . | TRBV11-1 | TRBD2 | CASRAGGPQGTQYF | TGTGCCAGCAGAGCGGGGGGACCCCAAGGGACCCAATACTTC
TRBJ2-7 | . | TRBV19 | . | CASSMAPRGSRYEQYF | TGTGCCAGTAGTATGGCCCCACGAGGGAGTCGCTACGAGCAGTACTTC
TRBJ2-3 | few | TRBV2 | . | CASNDRSTDTQYF | TGTGCCAGCAACGACAGAAGCACAGATACGCAGTATTTT
TRBJ2-1 | large | TRBV11-2 | . | CASSLNDAYEQFF | TGTGCCAGCAGCTTAAATGATGCCTATGAGCAGTTCTTC
TRBJ2-6 | few | TRBV28 | TRBD1 | CASGQGSGANVLAF | TGTGCCAGTGGACAGGGGTCTGGGGCCAACGTCCTGGCTTTC
TRBJ2-3 | few | TRBV7-2 | . | CARSLTLTTDTQYF | TGTGCCAGAAGCTTAACACTTACAACAGATACGCAGTATTTT
TRBJ2-1 | . | TRBV6-5 | TRBD2 | CACSYSGGLAAYEHFF | TGTGCCTGCAGTTATAGCGGCGGTCTAGCGGCATATGAGCACTTCTTT
TRBJ1-5 | . | TRBV7-8 | . | CASSLNRDQLQYF | TGTGCCAGCAGCTTAAATCGGGATCAGCTCCAATATTTT
TRBJ1-1 | many | TRBV6-1 | . | CASSEARTPGTEAFF | TGTGCCAGCAGTGAAGCAAGGACACCCGGCACTGAAGCTTTCTTT
TRBJ2-5 | once | TRBV11-2 | . | CASSLDERAQYF | TGTGCCAGCAGCTTAGATGAAAGGGCTCAATACTTC
TRBJ1-3 | . | TRBV5-1 | . | CANSFTAGALSGNTIYF | TGCGCCAACAGCTTTACGGCAGGGGCCCTCTCTGGAAACACCATATATTTT
TRBJ2-7 | . | TRBV6-5 | . | CAGSRACGYEQYF | TGTGCCGGCAGCCGCGCGTGCGGCTACGAGCAGTACTTC
TRBJ2-1 | . | TRBV24-1 | TRBD2 | CAASGYGLAGVDEQFF | TGTGCCGCCAGTGGCTACGGACTAGCGGGAGTTGATGAGCAGTTCTTC
TRBJ2-1 | . | TRBV12-3/TRBV12-4 | TRBD2 | CVNSPGTSGGRQFF | TGTGTCAACAGTCCCGGGACTAGCGGGGGTAGGCAGTTCTTC
TRBJ2-1 | . | TRBV7-9 | . | CASSLASNEQFF | TGTGCCAGCAGCTTAGCCAGCAATGAGCAGTTCTTC
TRBJ2-2 | . | TRBV12-5 | . | CTSGPPGARSTGELFF | TGTACTAGTGGTCCTCCGGGGGCCAGGAGCACCGGGGAGCTGTTTTTT
TRBJ1-6 | . | TRBV30 | TRBD1 | CAWKGQNNSPLHF | TGTGCCTGGAAGGGACAGAATAACTCACCCCTCCACTTT
TRBJ2-5 | . | TRBV12-3/TRBV12-4 | TRBD1 | CASSSRDRGSQETQYF | TGTGCCAGCAGTTCCCGGGACAGGGGATCCCAAGAGACCCAGTATTTC
TRBJ2-7 | . | TRBV7-8 | . | CVSSLVGQRCHEQYF | TGTGTCAGCAGCTTAGTGGGCCAGCGGTGCCACGAGCAGTACTTC
TRBJ2-3 | . | TRBV6-1 | . | CASSEPAGETDTQYF | TGTGCCAGCAGTGAACCAGCTGGAGAGACAGATACGCAGTATTTT
TRBJ2-3 | many | TRBV6-6 | TRBD1 | CASSFIGQGTDTQYF | TGTGCCAGCAGCTTCATCGGACAGGGCACAGATACGCAGTATTTT
TRBJ2-1 | once | TRBV7-8 | . | CASSLAEAYNEQLF | TGTGCCAGCAGCTTAGCTGAGGCCTACAATGAGCAGCTCTTC
TRBJ1-6 | . | TRBV4-2 | . | CTSSQGHREYNSPLHF | TGTACCAGCAGCCAGGGTCATAGGGAATATAATTCACCCCTCCACTTT
TRBJ2-1 | . | TRBV11-2 | . | CTSSSAGLGNEHFF | TGTACCAGCAGTTCAGCGGGCCTTGGGAATGAGCACTTCTTC
TRBJ1-3 | . | TRBV12-3/TRBV12-4 | . | CASSPRLESDTIYF | TGTGCCAGCAGTCCACGCCTCGAGAGTGACACCATATATTTC
TRBJ2-7 | . | TRBV29-1 | . | CSVLSGPYEQYF | TGCAGTGTTCTCAGTGGGCCCTACGAGCAGTACTTC
TRBJ2-5 | . | TRBV10-1 | TRBD2 | CASSGGTSGQEIQYF | TGCGCCAGCAGTGGCGGGACTAGCGGACAAGAGATCCAGTACTTC
TRBJ1-2 | . | TRBV29-1 | . | CSVGLDSYYGYTF | TGCAGCGTCGGGTTAGACAGCTACTATGGCTACACCTTC
TRBJ2-7 | . | TRBV5-5 | . | CASTLDGDSYEQYF | TGTGCCAGCACCTTGGACGGGGACTCATATGAGCAGTACTTC
TRBJ2-2 | . | TRBV4-1 | . | CASRQALNTRELYF | TGCGCCAGCAGACAAGCTCTGAACACCAGGGAGCTGTATTTT
TRBJ2-7 | . | TRBV14 | . | CASSQGYLGGRENNEQYF | TGTGCTAGCAGCCAAGGTTATCTGGGGGGGCGGGAGAATAACGAGCAGTACTTC
TRBJ1-5 | many | TRBV11-3 | . | CASSDSYSNQPQHF | TGTGCCAGCAGTGACAGCTATAGCAATCAGCCCCAACATTTT
TRBJ2-1 | . | TRBV11-3 | . | CASSLSGGNEQLF | TGTGCCAGCAGCTTATCAGGAGGGAATGAGCAGCTCTTC
TRBJ2-1 | . | TRBV6-1 | . | CVSSETEGTLNEQFF | TGTGTCAGCAGTGAAACGGAGGGGACCCTCAATGAGCAGTTCTTC
TRBJ1-5 | many | TRBV12-3/TRBV12-4 | . | CASSPWAGAGNQPQHF | TGTGCCAGCAGTCCATGGGCGGGGGCGGGCAATCAGCCCCAGCATTTT
TRBJ2-7 | . | TRBV4-1 | TRBD2 | CASCQDFPPSGERYF | TGCGCCAGCTGCCAAGATTTCCCTCCCAGCGGGGAGCGGTACTTC
TRBJ2-6 | . | TRBV6-2/TRBV6-3 | . | CANSYTSGTNVLTF | TGTGCCAACAGTTACACCTCTGGGACCAATGTCCTGACTTTC
TRBJ1-1 | . | TRBV13 | . | CAISWRGADIASEAFF | TGTGCCATCAGCTGGCGGGGCGCAGATATCGCCTCTGAAGCTTTCTTT
TRBJ2-7 | many | TRBV4-2 | . | CASSQMTTGRFSYEQYF | TGTGCCAGCAGCCAAATGACTACGGGCCGATTCTCCTACGAGCAGTACTTC
TRBJ2-7 | . | TRBV6-1 | . | CASSETGGVTYEQYF | TGTGCCAGTAGTGAAACGGGCGGGGTGACCTACGAGCAGTACTTC
TRBJ1-1 | many | TRBV7-3 | . | CASRLTVNTEAFF | TGTGCCAGCAGATTGACAGTGAACACTGAAGCTTTCTTT
TRBJ2-3 | . | TRBV10-1 | TRBD2 | CASSESAAGGETQYF | TGCGCTAGCAGTGAGTCCGCCGCGGGAGGCGAGACGCAGTATTTT
TRBJ2-1 | . | TRBV11-2 | TRBD2 | CASSQLRSSGYDERFF | TGTGCAAGCAGTCAACTCCGGTCTAGCGGCTACGATGAGCGGTTCTTC
TRBJ2-1 | . | TRBV7-8 | . | CARSLGSLSNFNVQFF | TGTGCCAGGAGCTTAGGGTCCCTCTCCAACTTCAATGTGCAGTTCTTC
TRBJ1-4 | . | TRBV4-1 | . | CTSSQEGGREKLFF | TGCACCAGCAGCCAAGAGGGGGGGCGTGAAAAACTGTTTTTT
TRBJ2-3 | . | TRBV11-1 | TRBD2 | CASNKGLAVNTDTQYF | TGTGCCAGCAACAAGGGACTAGCGGTTAATACAGATACGCAGTATTTT
TRBJ2-3 | . | TRBV20-1 | TRBD2 | CSAPEPRTGGDTQYF | TGCAGTGCCCCGGAGCCCCGGACGGGGGGGGATACGCAGTATTTT
TRBJ2-1 | . | TRBV19 | TRBD2 | CASSYSGIGYNEQFF | TGTGCCAGTAGCTATAGCGGGATCGGGTACAATGAGCAGTTCTTC
TRBJ2-7 | . | TRBV5-4 | TRBD2 | CASSPGGDFGIEQYF | TGTGCCAGCAGTCCTGGGGGGGATTTCGGGATCGAGCAGTACTTC
TRBJ2-1 | few | TRBV7-3 | TRBD1 | CASSLRSQGANNEQFF | TGTGCCAGCAGCTTAAGGTCCCAGGGGGCAAACAATGAGCAGTTCTTC